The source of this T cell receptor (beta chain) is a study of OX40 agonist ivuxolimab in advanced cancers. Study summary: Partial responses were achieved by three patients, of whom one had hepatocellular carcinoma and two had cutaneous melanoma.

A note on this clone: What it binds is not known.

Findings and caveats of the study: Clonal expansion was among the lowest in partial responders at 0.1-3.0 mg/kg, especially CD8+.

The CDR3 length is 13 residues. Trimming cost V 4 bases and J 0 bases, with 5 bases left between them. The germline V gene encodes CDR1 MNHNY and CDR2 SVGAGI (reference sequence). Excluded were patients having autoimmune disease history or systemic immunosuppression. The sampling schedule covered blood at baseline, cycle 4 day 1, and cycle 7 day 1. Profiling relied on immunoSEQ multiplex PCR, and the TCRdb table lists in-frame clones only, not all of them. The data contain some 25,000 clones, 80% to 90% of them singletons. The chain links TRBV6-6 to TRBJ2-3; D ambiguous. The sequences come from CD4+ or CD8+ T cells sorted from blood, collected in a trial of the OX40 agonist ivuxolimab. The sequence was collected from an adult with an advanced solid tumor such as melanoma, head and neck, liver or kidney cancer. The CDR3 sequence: CASSFRSTDTQYF. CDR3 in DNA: TGTGCCAGCAGTTTTAGAAGCACAGATACGCAGTATTTT.